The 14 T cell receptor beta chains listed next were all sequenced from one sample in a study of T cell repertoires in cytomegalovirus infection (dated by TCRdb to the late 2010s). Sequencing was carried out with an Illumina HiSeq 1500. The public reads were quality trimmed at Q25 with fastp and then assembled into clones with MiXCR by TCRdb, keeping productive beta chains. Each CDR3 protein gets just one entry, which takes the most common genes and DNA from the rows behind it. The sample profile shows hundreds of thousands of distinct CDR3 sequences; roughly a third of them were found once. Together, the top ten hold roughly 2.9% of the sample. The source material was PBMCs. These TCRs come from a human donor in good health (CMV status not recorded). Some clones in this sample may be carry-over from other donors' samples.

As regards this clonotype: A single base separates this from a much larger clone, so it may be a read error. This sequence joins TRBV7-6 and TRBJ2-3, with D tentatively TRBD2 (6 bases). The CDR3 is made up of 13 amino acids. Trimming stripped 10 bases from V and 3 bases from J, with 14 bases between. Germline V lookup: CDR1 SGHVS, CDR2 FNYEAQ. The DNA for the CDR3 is TGTGCCATCAGTACGGCGGGGACAGATACGCAGTATTTT. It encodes CAISTAGTDTQYF.

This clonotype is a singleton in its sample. The CDR3 bases are TGTGCCAGCAGCTTAACTAGCGGGAGTTACCAAGAGACCCAGTACTTC. Translation gives CASSLTSGSYQETQYF. The rearrangement joins TRBV11-2 to TRBJ2-5, with 11 bases fitting TRBD2. The V gene's germline CDR1 is SGHAT and CDR2 FQNNGV. The CDR3 sequence is 16 residues long. J gave up 0 bases and V 2 bases, and 2 bases lay outside the gene matches.

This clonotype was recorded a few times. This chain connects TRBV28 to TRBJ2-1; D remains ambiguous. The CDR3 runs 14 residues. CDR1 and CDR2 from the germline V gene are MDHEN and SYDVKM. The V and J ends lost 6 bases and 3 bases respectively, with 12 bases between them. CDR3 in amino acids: CASRSSRLYNEQFF. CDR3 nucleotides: TGTGCCAGCAGGTCTTCTAGACTCTACAATGAGCAGTTCTTC.

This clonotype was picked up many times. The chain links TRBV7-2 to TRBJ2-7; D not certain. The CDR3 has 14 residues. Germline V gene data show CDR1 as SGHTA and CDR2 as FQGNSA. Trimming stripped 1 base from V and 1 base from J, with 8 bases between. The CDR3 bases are TGTGCCAGCAGCTTAGGAGGCAAGTCCTACGAGCAGTACTTC. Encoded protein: CASSLGGKSYEQYF.

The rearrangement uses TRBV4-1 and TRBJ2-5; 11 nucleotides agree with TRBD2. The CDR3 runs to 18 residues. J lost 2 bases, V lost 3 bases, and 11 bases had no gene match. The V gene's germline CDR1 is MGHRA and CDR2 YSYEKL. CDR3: CASSHGTSGPESQETQYF. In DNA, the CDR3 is TGCGCCAGCAGCCATGGGACTAGCGGACCGGAATCACAAGAGACCCAGTACTTC.

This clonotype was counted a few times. The CDR3 region is CASDTGGAGNTIYF. As DNA, the CDR3 is TGTGCCAGTGATACAGGGGGCGCCGGAAACACCATATATTTT. The chain uses TRBV19 and TRBJ1-3; TRBD1 agrees at 9 bases. Germline V gene data show CDR1 as LNHDA and CDR2 as SQIVND (reference sequence). Trimming took 8 bases from V and 4 from J; bases not matched to a gene: 6. This CDR3 comprises 14 residues.

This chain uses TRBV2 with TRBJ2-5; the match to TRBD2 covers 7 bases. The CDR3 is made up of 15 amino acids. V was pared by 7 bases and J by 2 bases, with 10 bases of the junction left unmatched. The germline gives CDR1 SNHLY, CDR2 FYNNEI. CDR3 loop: CASTTYRTSQETQYF. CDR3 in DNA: TGTGCCAGCACAACCTACCGGACTAGTCAAGAGACCCAGTACTTC. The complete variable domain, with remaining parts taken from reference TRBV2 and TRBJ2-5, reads EPEVTQTPSHQVTQMGQEVILRCVPISNHLYFYWYRQILGQKVEFLVSFYNNEISEKSEIFDDQFSVERPDGSNFTLKIRSTKLEDSAMYFCASTTYRTSQETQYFGPGTRLLVL.

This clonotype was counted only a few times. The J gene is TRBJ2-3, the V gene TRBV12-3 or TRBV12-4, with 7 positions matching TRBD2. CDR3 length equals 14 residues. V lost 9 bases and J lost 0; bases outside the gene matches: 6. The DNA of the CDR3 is TGTGCCAGTAGGGATAGCGGGAGCACAGATACGCAGTATTTT. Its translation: CASRDSGSTDTQYF.

CDR3 residues: CASSTNTGIGQFF. The CDR3 DNA is TGTGCCAGTAGTACAAATACAGGGATTGGGCAGTTCTTC. This sequence joins TRBV19 and TRBJ2-1; tentatively, D is TRBD1 (6 bases). CDR1 and CDR2 from the germline V gene are LNHDA and SQIVND (reference sequence). The CDR3 covers 13 residues. Trimming left V 4 bases short and J 12 bases short, with 16 bases between.

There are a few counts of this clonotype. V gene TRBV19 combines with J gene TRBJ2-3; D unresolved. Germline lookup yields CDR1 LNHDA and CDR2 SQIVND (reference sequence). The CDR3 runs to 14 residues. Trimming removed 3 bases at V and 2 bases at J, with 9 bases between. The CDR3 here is CASSIYSPTDTQYF. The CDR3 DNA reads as TGTGCCAGTAGTATTTACAGTCCCACAGATACGCAGTATTTT.

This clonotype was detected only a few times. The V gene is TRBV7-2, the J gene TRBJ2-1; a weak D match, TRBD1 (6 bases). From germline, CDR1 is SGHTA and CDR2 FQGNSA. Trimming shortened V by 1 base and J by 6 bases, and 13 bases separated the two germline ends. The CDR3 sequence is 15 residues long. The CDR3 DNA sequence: TGTGCCAGCAGCTTAGGACCCGGACAGATCAATGAGCAGTTCTTC. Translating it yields CASSLGPGQINEQFF.

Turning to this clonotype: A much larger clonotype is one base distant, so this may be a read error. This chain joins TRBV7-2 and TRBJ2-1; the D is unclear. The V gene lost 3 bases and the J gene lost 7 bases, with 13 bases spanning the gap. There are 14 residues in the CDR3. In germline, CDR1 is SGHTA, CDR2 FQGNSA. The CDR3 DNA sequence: TGTGCCAGCAGCTTTTTTGCCCTTTTGAATGAGCAGTTCTTC. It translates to CASSFFALLNEQFF.

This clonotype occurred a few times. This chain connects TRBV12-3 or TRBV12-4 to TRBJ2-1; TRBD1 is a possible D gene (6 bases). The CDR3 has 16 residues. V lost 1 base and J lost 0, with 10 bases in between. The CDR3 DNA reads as TGTGCCAGCAGTTTAGTGACAGGCAGCTCCTACAATGAGCAGTTCTTC. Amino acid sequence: CASSLVTGSSYNEQFF.

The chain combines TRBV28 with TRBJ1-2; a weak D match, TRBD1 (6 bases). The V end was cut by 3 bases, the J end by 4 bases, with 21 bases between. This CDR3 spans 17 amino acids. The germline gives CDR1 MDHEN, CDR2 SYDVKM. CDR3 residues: CASSFPTGQGRTYGYTF. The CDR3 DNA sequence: TGTGCCAGCAGTTTCCCCACGGGACAAGGACGAACCTATGGCTACACCTTC.